The 9 T cell receptor delta chains reported below all come from one sample, sequenced in a study of Vδ1+ human thymocytes. These receptors lack a known antigen. Extracted RNA was reverse transcribed into cDNA. CDR3 amplicons came from multiplex PCR with pooled V-gene forward and constant-region reverse primers. TCRdb repeated clone calling on the multiplex PCR reads with CATT. This sample carries 45,000 to 60,000 delta-chain clones, 15% of them seen once, and the ten largest clones take around 0.5%. Study results and caveats: Highly polyclonal TRG and TRD repertoires with Gaussian CDR3 length distributions appeared in thymus.

Sequenced input: Vdelta1+ gamma-delta thymocytes from the thymus. As to subset: FACS-sorted CD3+ TCRalphabeta- TCRVdelta1+ TCRVdelta2- thymocytes. The receptors stem from a boy under two years old who had congenital heart surgery.

The rearrangement joins TRDV1 to TRDJ1, with TRDD3 matching 10 bases. The germline CDR1 and CDR2 sequences are TSWWSYY and QGS. The CDR3 runs 20 residues. Unmatched junction bases numbered 16, after V lost 3 bases and J lost 0 bases. The CDR3 sequence: CALGDIFRLGGYTYTDKLIF. The CDR3 DNA reads as TGTGCTCTTGGGGATATATTCCGACTTGGGGGATACACGTACACCGATAAACTCATCTTT.

The chain couples TRDV1 to TRDJ1, with D tentatively TRDD3 (6 bases). The CDR3 sequence is 18 residues long. Trimming took 0 bases from V and 2 from J, leaving 19 bases between them. The germline gives CDR1 TSWWSYY, CDR2 QGS. The CDR3 here is CALGELKDTDPRTDKLIF. In nucleotides, the CDR3 is TGTGCTCTTGGGGAACTAAAGGATACCGACCCGCGGACCGATAAACTCATCTTT.

This clone was picked up a small number of times. V and J are TRDV1 and TRDJ1; 11 positions match TRDD3. Per the germline V gene, CDR1 is TSWWSYY and CDR2 is QGS. V gave up 3 bases and J gave up 0 bases; unmatched junction bases: 15. This CDR3 is built from 20 residues. The CDR3 coding sequence is TGTGCTCTTGGGGACCTGCTAATTAACGACTGGGGGATATACACCGATAAACTCATCTTT. Protein sequence: CALGDLLINDWGIYTDKLIF.

The chain carries TRDV1 and TRDJ1; D not resolved. V lost 0 bases to trimming and J lost 0 bases, with 8 bases between them. Germline CDR1 TSWWSYY, CDR2 QGS. This CDR3 spans 15 amino acids. The CDR3 is CALGELDGNTDKLIF. Written as DNA, the CDR3 is TGTGCTCTTGGGGAACTTGATGGCAACACCGATAAACTCATCTTT.

V and J are TRDV1 and TRDJ1; 7 bases agree with TRDD3. This CDR3 has 18 amino acids. Germline V lookup: CDR1 TSWWSYY, CDR2 QGS. Trimming took 9 bases from V and 3 from J; bases not matched to a gene: 22. In nucleotides, the CDR3 is TGTGCTCTCCCAATTCTTCCCGCCCCAGGACTGGGGTCCGATAAACTCATCTTT. This codes for CALPILPAPGLGSDKLIF.

The table lists this clone with a few counts. The chain uses TRDV1 and TRDJ1; 12 nucleotides agree with TRDD3. The germline CDR1 and CDR2 sequences are TSWWSYY and QGS. This CDR3 has 22 amino acids. The junction had 20 bases not matched to a gene; V was cut back by 2 bases and J by 1 base. CDR3 region: CALGERTRGTGGYMIVTDKLIF. DNA for the CDR3: TGTGCTCTTGGGGAAAGAACGCGGGGTACTGGGGGATACATGATTGTCACCGATAAACTCATCTTT.

V is TRDV1 and J is TRDJ1; D assignment may be TRDD2 or TRDD3 (9 bases each). CDR3 length: 23 amino acids. With 4 bases removed from V and 0 bases from J, the gap between germline ends came to 36 bases. Germline V gene sequence: CDR1 TSWWSYY, CDR2 QGS. The CDR3 loop reads CALGGPSYSQEPTGGEYTDKLIF. CDR3 sequence (DNA): TGTGCTCTTGGGGGCCCTTCCTACTCTCAAGAGCCCACTGGGGGAGAGTACACCGATAAACTCATCTTT.

In this sample, this clone turned up a few times. The chain uses TRDV1 and TRDJ1, with 8 bases that match TRDD3. The V segment lost 0 bases and the J segment 2 bases; nucleotides outside the gene matches: 8. The CDR3 has 17 amino acids. Germline V gene data show CDR1 as TSWWSYY and CDR2 as QGS. This chain's CDR3 is CALGELQNGGCTDKLIF. The CDR3 DNA reads as TGTGCTCTTGGGGAACTCCAGAATGGGGGATGTACCGATAAACTCATCTTT.

The chain uses TRDV1 and TRDJ1, with D possibly TRDD3 on 6 matching bases. Germline V gene sequence: CDR1 TSWWSYY, CDR2 QGS. The CDR3 has 18 amino acids. The V end was cut by 2 bases, the J end by 1 base, with 20 bases between. The CDR3 bases are TGTGCTCTTGGGGAAGGAAGGGGATGGGTCCTGCGCACCGATAAACTCATCTTT. This sequence encodes CALGEGRGWVLRTDKLIF.